Following are 27 T cell receptor beta chains from one sample sequenced in a study of CD8+ T cells in alopecia areata. Extraction of RNA preceded its reverse transcription into cDNA, which served as the sequencing template. Here immunoSEQ multiplex PCR was the method, and the copy in TCRdb shows in-frame clones only, minus some. The sample has about 200,000 clones; 55% to 75% are singletons. Treatment indicated: oral pan-JAK inhibitor, 5-10 mg twice daily. Sample: CD4+ T cells sorted from blood, taken at week 24, from a patient treated with tofacitinib. All receptors come from a human donor with alopecia areata.

Comment on this clone: The same CDR3 is also encoded by other DNA sequences in this sample. The rearrangement links TRBV18 to TRBJ2-7; no definite D call. The CDR3 is 13 amino acids. Germline-derived CDR1 and CDR2 are KGHSH and LQKENI. Trimming took off 4 bases at V and 0 bases at J, with 7 bases between the two ends. CDR3 residues: CASSRTGSYEQYF. DNA for the CDR3: TGTGCCAGCTCACGGACGGGCTCCTACGAGCAGTACTTC. Drawing the rest from reference TRBV18 and TRBJ2-7, the complete variable domain is NAGVMQNPRHLVRRRGQEARLRCSPMKGHSHVYWYRQLPEEGLKFMVYLQKENIIDESGMPKERFSAEFPKEGPSILRIQQVVRGDSAAYFCASSRTGSYEQYFGPGTRLTVT.

This clone has a handful of counts. The chain couples TRBV29-1 to TRBJ2-2; no firm D call. The CDR3 has 12 residues. The V gene lost 7 bases and the J gene lost 7 bases, with 13 bases spanning the gap. CDR1 and CDR2 from the germline V gene are SQVTM and ANQGSEA. Here the CDR3 DNA reads TGCAGCGGACGGACCCCGGTCGGGGAGCTGTTTTTT. The encoded protein is CSGRTPVGELFF.

The J gene is TRBJ2-5, the V gene TRBV15, with D possibly TRBD1 on 5 matching bases. This CDR3 spans 15 amino acids. CDR1 LNHNV and CDR2 YYDKDF come from the germline V gene (reference sequence). V was pared by 6 bases and J by 0 bases, with 14 bases between. CDR3 in amino acids: CATRSLLGHQETQYF. Written as DNA, the CDR3 is TGTGCCACCAGATCACTCCTGGGGCACCAAGAGACCCAGTACTTC.

The rearrangement joins TRBV11-2 to TRBJ2-5; TRBD2 is a possible D gene (6 bases). The CDR3 is 14 amino acids. V was clipped by 1 base and J by 5 bases, with 11 bases between them. CDR1 is SGHAT and CDR2 is FQNNGV in the germline V gene. The CDR3 loop reads CASSLAGSGETQYF. The DNA of the CDR3 is TGTGCCAGCAGCTTAGCCGGGAGCGGTGAGACCCAGTACTTC.

A remark on this clone: The same CDR3 arises from other DNA sequences in this sample as well. This chain uses TRBV18 with TRBJ2-7; 8 bases line up with TRBD1. Germline V gene data show CDR1 as KGHSH and CDR2 as LQKENI. After removal of 3 bases from V and 2 bases from J, the junction contained 0 bases not matched to a gene. The CDR3 has 13 residues. CDR3 bases: TGTGCCAGCTCACCGGACAGGGCCTACGAGCAGTACTTC. It codes for CASSPDRAYEQYF.

This chain links TRBV10-3 with TRBJ2-1, with D unresolved. Trimming left V 0 bases short and J 3 bases short, with 12 bases between. Germline-derived CDR1 and CDR2 are ENHRY and SYGVKD. The CDR3 is made up of 16 amino acids. For the CDR3, the DNA is TGTGCCATCAGTGAGTCAGATGGCGGTAGCTACAATGAGCAGTTCTTC. Translating gives CAISESDGGSYNEQFF.

The chain employs TRBV6-1 and TRBJ1-1; possibly TRBD1 for D (5 bases). V lost 2 bases and J 1 base, leaving 11 bases between the germline ends. CDR1 is MNHNS and CDR2 is SASEGT in the germline V gene. The CDR3 is 15 amino acids. The CDR3 nucleotides read TGTGCCAGCAGTGAACAGGGATTTGAGAACACTGAAGCTTTCTTT. It is translated as CASSEQGFENTEAFF.

On this clone: Other DNA sequences within the sample encode an identical CDR3. The chain links TRBV10-3 to TRBJ2-5; D not certain. The CDR3 loop spans 12 amino acids. Germline V gene data show CDR1 as ENHRY and CDR2 as SYGVKD. Trimming took 0 bases from V and 4 from J, leaving 3 bases between them. CDR3 DNA: TGTGCCATCAGTGAGTCTCGAGAGACCCAGTACTTC. The encoded protein is CAISESRETQYF.

This chain connects TRBV7-9 to TRBJ2-7; unclear D gene. The CDR3 loop spans 14 amino acids. V shed 2 bases and J shed 0 bases, with 8 bases lying between them. CDR1 and CDR2 from the germline V gene are SEHNR and FQNEAQ (reference sequence). The CDR3 is CASSLSLDSYEQYF. The DNA for the CDR3 is TGTGCCAGCAGCTTAAGTCTAGACTCCTACGAGCAGTACTTC.

The chain uses TRBV29-1 and TRBJ2-3; the D gene could be TRBD1 or TRBD2 (5 bases each). Deletions cut 0 bases from V and 1 base from J, with 5 bases between. The germline CDR1 and CDR2 sequences are SQVTM and ANQGSEA. This CDR3 is built from 13 residues. The CDR3 reads CSVEEGGTDTQYF. CDR3 DNA sequence: TGCAGCGTTGAAGAGGGGGGCACAGATACGCAGTATTTT.

The chain links TRBV29-1 to TRBJ1-2; D might be TRBD1 (6 bases). The CDR3 consists of 12 residues. V gave up 6 bases and J gave up 4 bases, with 12 bases separating them. Germline V gene data show CDR1 as SQVTM and CDR2 as ANQGSEA. CDR3 in DNA: TGCAGCGTCCAAGGAGGGGGCTATGGCTACACCTTC. Its translation is CSVQGGGYGYTF. Full variable domain (remainder filled in from reference TRBV29-1 and TRBJ1-2): SAVISQKPSRDICQRGTSLTIQCQVDSQVTMMFWYRQQPGQSLTLIATANQGSEATYESGFVIDKFPISRPNLTFSTLTVSNMSPEDSSIYLCSVQGGGYGYTFGSGTRLTVV.

The chain links TRBV5-1 to TRBJ2-5; D possibly corresponds to TRBD1 (6 bases). CDR3 length: 14 amino acids. Germline-derived CDR1 and CDR2 are SGHRS and YFSETQ. V was shortened by 0 bases and J by 3 bases, with 9 bases between the two germline ends. Written as DNA, the CDR3 is TGCGCCAGCAGCTTGGTCCAGGGGAAAGAGACCCAGTACTTC. It encodes CASSLVQGKETQYF.

This clone was seen more than once but under ten times. V and J are TRBV18 and TRBJ2-7; D is tentatively TRBD1 or TRBD2 (6 bases each). Trimming cost V 3 bases and J 6 bases, with 21 bases left between them. The CDR3 totals 16 residues. Germline CDR1 is KGHSH and CDR2 is LQKENI. The CDR3 coding sequence is TGTGCCAGCTCACCCCTCAGGGGAGGAGGCGGAATCGAGCAGTACTTC. It is translated as CASSPLRGGGGIEQYF.

This clone was recorded a few times. The chain combines TRBV5-6 with TRBJ2-1; D may be TRBD2 (6 bases). From germline, CDR1 is SGHDT and CDR2 YYEEEE. This CDR3 contains 12 residues. Trimming removed 3 bases from V and 8 bases from J, with 9 bases in between. The CDR3 DNA is TGTGCCAGCAGCTGGGGACTTGATGAGCAGTTCTTC. It is translated as CASSWGLDEQFF.

Only a few counts were recorded for this clone. The chain uses TRBV7-9 and TRBJ1-2; 8 bases fit TRBD1. V lost 4 bases and J lost 7; bases outside the gene matches: 5. The length of the CDR3 is 13 residues. Germline CDR1 and CDR2: SEHNR and FQNEAQ (reference sequence). The CDR3 DNA follows: TGTGCCAGCAGCTCCAGGGGGCGGGTTGGCTACACCTTC. Translating it yields CASSSRGRVGYTF.

The rearrangement joins TRBV11-2 to TRBJ1-2; D might be TRBD1 (6 bases). There are 17 residues in the CDR3. Germline CDR1 reads SGHAT; CDR2 reads FQNNGV. Trimming cost V 5 bases and J 4 bases, with 23 bases left between them. The DNA for the CDR3 is TGTGCCAGCAGCCTAAGCGGGGACACCGGGCGAATCTATGGCTACACCTTC. It encodes CASSLSGDTGRIYGYTF.

This rearrangement joins TRBV30 to TRBJ1-1; possible D gene TRBD1, 6 bases. The germline CDR1 and CDR2 sequences are GTSNPN and SVGIG (reference sequence). This CDR3 region has 14 residues. Between the trimmed V and J ends, which lost 5 bases and 0 bases, there was a span of 13 bases. The CDR3 protein is CAWGRRGMNTEAFF. CDR3 bases: TGTGCCTGGGGACGCAGGGGAATGAACACTGAAGCTTTCTTT.

V and J are TRBV7-3 and TRBJ2-3; weak D call: TRBD1 (6 bases). The germline gives CDR1 SGHTA, CDR2 FQGTGA. The CDR3 has 14 amino acids. V dropped 5 bases and J dropped 2 bases, with 11 bases sitting between them. The CDR3 DNA reads as TGTGCCAGCAGCGGGGGCGTGGTCACAGATACGCAGTATTTT. Translation: CASSGGVVTDTQYF.

The rearrangement joins TRBV6-6 to TRBJ2-5, with TRBD2 as a possible D gene (5 bases). CDR3 length: 13 residues. Looked up from germline, CDR1 is MNHNY and CDR2 is SVGAGI (reference sequence). V was pared by 2 bases and J by 5 bases, with 9 bases between. CDR3 DNA sequence: TGTGCCAGCAGTTACCCGGGGATGGAGACCCAGTACTTC. Encoded protein: CASSYPGMETQYF.

This chain links TRBV4-3 with TRBJ2-5; D tentatively fits TRBD1 or TRBD2 (6 bases each). CDR1 is LGHNA, CDR2 YSLEER, per germline. Trimming cost V 1 base and J 9 bases, with 18 bases left between them. The CDR3 is 15 residues long. The CDR3 loop reads CASSQGLSGEVPQYF. The CDR3 DNA is TGCGCCAGCAGCCAAGGGTTGTCAGGGGAGGTACCCCAGTACTTC.

V gene TRBV18 combines with J gene TRBJ2-3, with D unclear. The CDR3 totals 13 residues. CDR1 is KGHSH, CDR2 LQKENI, per germline. Trimming cost V 6 bases and J 0 bases, with 7 bases left between them. CDR3: CASSSTSTDTQYF. The CDR3 bases are TGTGCCAGCTCGTCCACTAGCACAGATACGCAGTATTTT.

This clone came up once. The chain employs TRBV9 and TRBJ2-1; D not certain. CDR3 size: 14 residues. CDR1 and CDR2 (germline): SGDLS, YYNGEE. Trimming removed 3 bases at V and 8 bases at J, with 15 bases between. The CDR3 region is CASSESRWVDEQFF. The CDR3 DNA follows: TGTGCCAGCAGCGAGAGCCGATGGGTCGATGAGCAGTTCTTC.

The rearrangement joins TRBV5-6 to TRBJ2-3; TRBD1 matches 7 bases. Germline V gene lookup returns CDR1 SGHDT and CDR2 YYEEEE. The V segment lost 2 bases and the J segment 1 base; nucleotides outside the gene matches: 7. This CDR3 has 16 residues. The DNA of the CDR3 is TGTGCCAGCAGCTTAAACAGGGGAGACGGCACAGATACGCAGTATTTT. Its translation is CASSLNRGDGTDTQYF.

The chain carries TRBV15 and TRBJ1-5; 7 bases map to TRBD1. The CDR3 runs to 14 residues. CDR1 LNHNV and CDR2 YYDKDF come from the germline V gene (reference sequence). V shed 6 bases and J 5 bases; nucleotides not matched to a gene: 7. CDR3 in DNA: TGTGCCACCAGTAACAGGGGTGGGGATCAGCCCCAGCATTTT. Translation gives CATSNRGGDQPQHF.

V is TRBV18 and J is TRBJ2-7; D is undetermined. The germline V gene has CDR1 KGHSH and CDR2 LQKENI. The CDR3 spans 16 residues. Trimming removed 5 bases at V and 0 bases at J, with 17 bases between. The CDR3 bases are TGTGCCAGCTCAACGTTAGACCCATCCGGCTCCTACGAGCAGTACTTC. This translates into CASSTLDPSGSYEQYF.

The chain combines TRBV18 with TRBJ2-5, with 8 bases lining up with TRBD1. The CDR3 length is 16 residues. Trimming removed 3 bases from V and 5 bases from J; junction bases left unmatched: 11. Looked up from germline, CDR1 is KGHSH and CDR2 is LQKENI. The CDR3 sequence is CASSPGQVGNGETQYF. In nucleotides, the CDR3 is TGTGCCAGCTCACCGGGACAGGTCGGGAATGGGGAGACCCAGTACTTC.

This chain links TRBV6-5 with TRBJ2-1; D tentatively fits TRBD1 or TRBD2 (5 bases each). The CDR3 loop spans 15 amino acids. Trimming shortened V by 10 bases and J by 6 bases, and 22 bases separated the two germline ends. Germline CDR1 MNHEY, CDR2 SVGAGI. In DNA form, the CDR3 reads TGTGCCACCAGAGAGGCCGGGGCCGGCAGCAATGAGCAGTTCTTC. It specifies CATREAGAGSNEQFF.